These 12 T cell receptor beta chains were sequenced from one sample in a study of T cell clonality in common variable immunodeficiency. Findings and caveats of the study: In common variable immunodeficiency, TCR beta chains reportedly carried fewer deletions and N-nucleotide insertions.

Sequenced by immunoSEQ multiplex PCR; TCRdb stores in-frame clones only, minus some. Listed for the sample are about 21,000 clones, none seen a single time. These TCRs are of unknown antigen specificity. Specimen: peripheral blood mononuclear cells. All receptors derive from a human donor with common variable immunodeficiency.

This clone was detected only a few times. The read terminates 3 residues before the CDR3 end, so the remaining end is supplied by the germline J gene. The V and J genes are TRBV7-9 and TRBJ2-2, with TRBD1 matching 7 bases. Germline trimming cut 3 bases from V and 3 bases from J; bases unmatched to any gene: 4. Looked up from germline, CDR1 is SEHNR and CDR2 is FQNEAQ (reference sequence). The CDR3 contains 15 residues. The CDR3 sequence is CASSFTGAYTGELFF. The sequenced CDR3 bases are TGTGCCAGCAGCTTTACAGGGGCGTACACCGGGGAG.

Turning to this clone: One junction end disagrees with the germline gene, perhaps due to a read error. The sequence runs out 3 residues before the end of the CDR3; the remainder is reconstructed from the germline J gene. The chain has TRBV7-9 and TRBJ2-7; D ambiguous. CDR1 SEHNR and CDR2 FQNEAQ come from the germline V gene (reference sequence). The CDR3 consists of 11 residues. The CDR3 DNA, read in part, is TGTTCCAGCAGTTCGTCCTACGAG. Amino acids: CSSSSSYE. The full CDR3 protein is CSSSSSYEQYF.

For this clone: Compared with germline, one end of the junction differs, possibly owing to a read error. The CDR3 end falls 3 residues outside the read, so it is completed with the germline J gene. The chain uses TRBV7-7 and TRBJ2-1, with TRBD2 matching 9 bases. Germline CDR1 and CDR2: SSHAT and FNYEAQ (reference sequence). The CDR3 has 15 residues. CDR3 protein: CASSRSGSSYNEQFF. The DNA read from the CDR3 is TGTGCTAGCAGCCGTAGCGGGAGTTCCTACAATGAG. The complete variable domain, with remaining parts taken from reference TRBV7-7 and TRBJ2-1, reads GAGVSQSPRYKVTKRGQDVTLRCDPISSHATLYWYQQALGQGPEFLTYFNYEAQPDKSGLPSDRFSAERPEGSISTLTIQRTEQRDSAMYRCASSRSGSSYNEQFFGPGTRLTVL.

Regarding this clone: The read ends 3 residues early relative to the CDR3; the germline J gene fills the gap. This chain joins TRBV7-9 and TRBJ1-5; unclear D gene. V was shortened by 5 bases and J by 2 bases, with 7 bases between the two germline ends. The CDR3 loop spans 13 amino acids. From germline, CDR1 is SEHNR and CDR2 FQNEAQ (reference sequence). The CDR3 loop is CASSPPGNQPQHF. The sequenced part of the CDR3 DNA is TGTGCCAGCAGCCCTCCGGGCAATCAGCCC.

This clone was recorded a few times. The CDR3 end lies 3 residues beyond the end of the read and is filled in from the germline J gene. V gene TRBV7-9 combines with J gene TRBJ1-4; D gene uncertain. This CDR3 is 14 amino acids long. V shed 2 bases and J shed 8 bases, with 12 bases lying between them. From germline, CDR1 is SEHNR and CDR2 FQNEAQ (reference sequence). The CDR3 DNA, read in part, is TGTGCCAGCAGCTTAATGACGGGGTCGGAAAAA. Its translation: CASSLMTGSEK. The whole CDR3 sequence is CASSLMTGSEKLFF. The variable domain in full, with the rest retrieved from reference TRBV7-9 and TRBJ1-4, is DTGVSQNPRHKITKRGQNVTFRCDPISEHNRLYWYRQTLGQGPEFLTYFQNEAQLEKSRLLSDRFSAERPKGSFSTLEIQRTEQGDSAMYLCASSLMTGSEKLFFGSGTQLSVL.

This clone was seen only a few times. With the read ending 3 residues before the CDR3 end, the germline J gene is used to fill in that end. The rearrangement uses TRBV30 and TRBJ2-3; D gene ambiguous. V lost 3 bases to trimming and J lost 5 bases, with 6 bases between them. Germline CDR1 reads GTSNPN; CDR2 reads SVGIG (reference sequence). This CDR3 contains 11 residues. The sequenced part of the CDR3 DNA is TGTGCCTGGAGCCAGCGAGATACG. This codes for CAWSQRDT. The CDR3 in full is CAWSQRDTQYF.

To note about this clone: The read ends 3 residues early relative to the CDR3; the germline J gene fills the gap. The V gene is TRBV19, the J gene TRBJ1-2; TRBD1 might be the D (5 bases). In germline, CDR1 is LNHDA, CDR2 SQIVND (reference sequence). Trimming left V 6 bases short and J 2 bases short, with 13 bases between. The CDR3 extends over 14 amino acids. CDR3 sequence: CASSPTTVNYGYTF. The sequenced CDR3 bases are TGTGCCAGTAGCCCGACGACAGTCAACTATGGC.

This clone showed up just a few times. Read data end 3 residues before the CDR3 end; the end is taken from the germline J gene. V gene TRBV18 combines with J gene TRBJ1-1; perhaps TRBD1 as D (6 bases). Between the trimmed V and J ends, which lost 1 base and 1 base, there was a span of 16 bases. The CDR3 runs to 17 residues. Germline V gene sequence: CDR1 KGHSH, CDR2 LQKENI. This CDR3 is CASSPQALRGSNTEAFF. Partial CDR3 DNA: TGTGCCAGCTCACCACAAGCTCTCAGGGGTTCGAACACTGAA.

With respect to this clone: The observed sequence ends 3 residues before the CDR3 terminus, with the missing tail filled in from the germline J gene. The chain joins TRBV5-3 to TRBJ1-2; D unclear. TRBV5-3 is an ORF, and what it does is uncertain. The CDR3 is 12 amino acids. Trimming stripped 0 bases from V and 4 bases from J, with 4 bases between. The CDR3 here is CARSLDSYGYTF. The covered CDR3 bases are TGTGCCAGAAGCTTGGACAGCTATGGC.

This clone has more than one count but fewer than ten. The read halts 3 residues ahead of the CDR3 end, with the missing end drawn from the germline J gene. J is TRBJ2-5 and V is TRBV5-1; the match to TRBD2 covers 8 bases. Per germline, CDR1 SGHRS and CDR2 YFSETQ. V lost 4 bases to trimming and J lost 2 bases; unmatched junction nucleotides: 10. The length of the CDR3 is 16 residues. CDR3 amino acids: CASSLGSGGVQETQYF. The sequenced part of the CDR3 DNA is TGCGCCAGCAGCCTTGGCAGCGGGGGTGTTCAAGAGACC.

The table lists this clone with a few counts. The read ends 3 residues shy of where the CDR3 ends; the end is completed using the germline J gene. The gene calls are TRBV18 and TRBJ2-5; 8 bases align to TRBD1. The CDR3 is 14 amino acids. Germline assignment: CDR1 KGHSH and CDR2 LQKENI. V gave up 3 bases and J gave up 3 bases; unmatched junction bases: 3. The CDR3 sequence: CASSPQQGEETQYF. CDR3 bases read: TGTGCCAGCTCACCCCAACAGGGGGAAGAGACC.

As to this clone: The read halts 3 residues ahead of the CDR3 end, with the missing end drawn from the germline J gene. The V gene is TRBV18, the J gene TRBJ2-1, with TRBD2 matching over 12 bases. The CDR3 is 17 residues long. CDR1 and CDR2 from the germline V gene are KGHSH and LQKENI. V dropped 4 bases and J dropped 7; count of bases not matched to a gene: 11. CDR3 in amino acids: CASSLILAGGPRNEQFF. The DNA read from the CDR3 is TGTGCCAGCTCACTAATCCTAGCGGGAGGGCCTCGGAATGAG. The full variable domain, completed using reference TRBV18 and TRBJ2-1, is NAGVMQNPRHLVRRRGQEARLRCSPMKGHSHVYWYRQLPEEGLKFMVYLQKENIIDESGMPKERFSAEFPKEGPSILRIQQVVRGDSAAYFCASSLILAGGPRNEQFFGPGTRLTVL.